A single sample is the source of the 30 T cell receptor beta chains below, sequenced in a study of T cell responses to AZD1222 COVID-19 vaccine. Assay used: immunoSEQ multiplex PCR; TCRdb lists only in-frame clones, some missing. The top ten hold 2% to 2.5% of the sample, which has tens of thousands of clones, approximately 89% seen once. The sample was peripheral blood, taken on day 0 of AZD1222 vaccination. These receptors were obtained from an adult in good health.

The J gene is TRBJ2-2, the V gene TRBV30; TRBD2 matches 12 bases. Trimming removed 4 bases from V and 3 bases from J; junction bases left unmatched: 9. The CDR3 totals 17 residues. Per the germline V gene, CDR1 is GTSNPN and CDR2 is SVGIG (reference sequence). The DNA of the CDR3 is TGTGCCTGGACGGGTCTAGCGGGGGGGGCGTACACCGGGGAGCTGTTTTTT. It specifies CAWTGLAGGAYTGELFF.

The chain recombines TRBV18 with TRBJ1-5; weak D call: TRBD1 (6 bases). Deletions cut 3 bases from V and 7 bases from J, with 13 bases between. CDR1 is KGHSH, CDR2 LQKENI, per germline. The CDR3 loop spans 14 amino acids. The CDR3 coding sequence is TGTGCCAGCTCACCGCCCCCCGGACAGCAGCCCCAGCATTTT. Translating it yields CASSPPPGQQPQHF.

This clone came up once. The J gene is TRBJ1-3, the V gene TRBV5-6; D is unresolved. Trimming removed 4 bases from V and 2 bases from J, with 10 bases in between. The CDR3 has 14 residues. The germline V gene has CDR1 SGHDT and CDR2 YYEEEE. This chain's CDR3 is CASSRELPGNTIYF. DNA for the CDR3: TGTGCCAGCAGCCGCGAGCTCCCTGGAAACACCATATATTTT.

With respect to this clone: The sample contains more than one DNA sequence encoding this CDR3. This chain joins TRBV6-5 and TRBJ1-5; 8 bases map to TRBD1. The CDR3 totals 14 residues. Germline lookup yields CDR1 MNHEY and CDR2 SVGAGI. The ends lost 5 bases at V and 4 bases at J; junction bases unmatched: 4. In DNA, the CDR3 is TGTGCCAGCAGTCCCGGGACAGGTAATCAGCCCCAGCATTTT. Translating it yields CASSPGTGNQPQHF.

This chain uses TRBV3-1 (or the pseudogene TRBV3-2) with TRBJ1-2; D gene uncertain. The CDR3 contains 14 residues. V lost 1 base and J lost 7, with 13 bases in between. CDR1 is LGHDT and CDR2 is YNNKEL in the germline V gene (reference sequence). The CDR3 here is CASSQGRTLVGYTF. The CDR3 DNA sequence: TGTGCCAGCAGCCAAGGGAGGACCCTCGTTGGCTACACCTTC.

The chain is built from TRBV28 and TRBJ1-1; the match to TRBD1 covers 7 bases. With 7 bases clipped from V and 0 bases from J, the junction kept 14 bases outside the gene matches. The V gene's germline CDR1 is MDHEN and CDR2 SYDVKM. There are 17 residues in the CDR3. CDR3 in amino acids: CASNEQGTVRMNTEAFF. CDR3 sequence (DNA): TGTGCCAGCAACGAACAGGGGACCGTGAGGATGAACACTGAAGCTTTCTTT. Drawing the rest from reference TRBV28 and TRBJ1-1, the complete variable domain is DVKVTQSSRYLVKRTGEKVFLECVQDMDHENMFWYRQDPGLGLRLIYFSYDVKMKEKGDIPEGYSVSREKKERFSLILESASTNQTSMYLCASNEQGTVRMNTEAFFGQGTRLTVV.

V and J are TRBV24-1 and TRBJ1-2; D unresolved. This CDR3 has 10 amino acids. CDR1 is KGHDR, CDR2 SFDVKD, per germline. Trimming pared 9 bases from V and 4 bases from J, leaving 5 bases between. CDR3 amino acids: CATPPYGYTF. CDR3 DNA sequence: TGTGCCACCCCACCCTATGGCTACACCTTC.

The chain has TRBV7-2 and TRBJ1-4; D is possibly TRBD1 (6 bases). Between the trimmed V and J ends, which lost 6 bases and 4 bases, there was a span of 18 bases. This CDR3 contains 16 residues. Germline lookup yields CDR1 SGHTA and CDR2 FQGNSA. The CDR3 nucleotides read TGTGCCAGCAGTTCTAAACAGGGTCGTCTTAATGAAAAACTGTTTTTT. Translated: CASSSKQGRLNEKLFF.

The chain links TRBV30 to TRBJ1-2; D unresolved. V shed 5 bases and J shed 2 bases, with 15 bases lying between them. This CDR3 region has 14 residues. Per the germline V gene, CDR1 is GTSNPN and CDR2 is SVGIG (reference sequence). The CDR3 loop reads CAWGPSQPNYGYTF. The CDR3 DNA follows: TGTGCCTGGGGCCCCTCTCAGCCGAACTATGGCTACACCTTC.

This clone has only a few counts. The rearrangement uses TRBV6-2 or TRBV6-3 and TRBJ2-1; 10 positions match TRBD2. The J segment lost 6 bases and the V segment lost 5 bases, leaving 7 bases of the junction unmatched. CDR1 and CDR2 (germline): MNHEY, SVGEGT. This CDR3 contains 15 residues. The CDR3, as DNA: TGTGCCAGCAGTCGCAGCGGGGGGGCCCCCAATGAGCAGTTCTTC. Translating it yields CASSRSGGAPNEQFF.

This clone was detected a few times. This chain joins TRBV5-5 and TRBJ1-4; TRBD1 is a possible D gene (5 bases). V gave up 0 bases and J gave up 3 bases, with 9 bases separating them. In germline, CDR1 is SGHKS, CDR2 YYEKEE (reference sequence). This CDR3 is 15 amino acids long. The CDR3 nucleotides are TGTGCCAGCAGCTTGGACCCAGGGCCTAATGAAAAACTGTTTTTT. Protein product: CASSLDPGPNEKLFF.

The V and J genes are TRBV21-1 and TRBJ2-3. TRBV21-1 is a pseudogene. The CDR3 has 14 residues. DNA for the CDR3: TGTGCCAGCAGCTCCCGGTCCAGCTCAGATACGCAGTATTTT. Protein: CASSSRSSSDTQYF.

This clone was counted between two and nine times. V usage is TRBV9 and J usage is TRBJ2-7; 7 nucleotides match TRBD2. This CDR3 has 15 residues. CDR1 is SGDLS, CDR2 YYNGEE, per germline. V shed 3 bases and J 0 bases; nucleotides not matched to a gene: 6. CDR3 loop: CASSATSSGSYEQYF. For the CDR3, the DNA is TGTGCCAGCAGCGCCACCTCTAGCGGCTCCTACGAGCAGTACTTC. The entire variable domain, with the rest obtained from reference TRBV9 and TRBJ2-7, is as follows: DSGVTQTPKHLITATGQRVTLRCSPRSGDLSVYWYQQSLDQGLQFLIQYYNGEERAKGNILERFSAQQFPDLHSELNLSSLELGDSALYFCASSATSSGSYEQYFGPGTRLTVT.

This rearrangement joins TRBV19 to TRBJ1-1, with a possible D match to TRBD1 (6 bases). V was trimmed by 4 bases and J by 2 bases, leaving 14 bases between them. The V gene's germline CDR1 is LNHDA and CDR2 SQIVND (reference sequence). The CDR3 is 15 residues long. CDR3 residues: CASSTPRTVNTEAFF. The CDR3 DNA sequence: TGTGCCAGTAGTACCCCTCGGACAGTCAACACTGAAGCTTTCTTT.

The chain recombines TRBV27 with TRBJ1-1; no clear D gene. The V and J ends lost 8 bases and 4 bases respectively, with 8 bases between them. This CDR3 spans 11 amino acids. The germline CDR1 and CDR2 sequences are MNHEY and SMNVEV (reference sequence). The chain's CDR3 is CASPGITEAFF. CDR3 in DNA: TGTGCCAGCCCAGGAATCACTGAAGCTTTCTTT.

The sample holds one count of this clone. The rearrangement links TRBV15 to TRBJ2-2; 7 bases match TRBD1. V was pared by 4 bases and J by 2 bases, with 4 bases of the junction left unmatched. The CDR3 loop spans 15 amino acids. Germline V gene sequence: CDR1 LNHNV, CDR2 YYDKDF (reference sequence). CDR3 sequence reads: CATSIRQGNTGELFF. CDR3 in DNA: TGTGCCACCAGCATTCGACAGGGAAACACCGGGGAGCTGTTTTTT.

The chain carries TRBV9 and TRBJ1-1, with D unresolved. The CDR3 has 14 amino acids. CDR1 and CDR2 (germline): SGDLS, YYNGEE. Between the trimmed V and J ends, which lost 4 bases and 2 bases, there was a span of 12 bases. The CDR3 spells CASSSRRTNTEAFF. CDR3 DNA: TGTGCCAGCAGCTCAAGACGGACTAACACTGAAGCTTTCTTT.

The V and J genes are TRBV5-1 and TRBJ2-7; maybe TRBD2 (6 bases). CDR3 length: 15 amino acids. V was shortened by 2 bases and J by 4 bases, with 16 bases between the two germline ends. The germline V gene has CDR1 SGHRS and CDR2 YFSETQ. As DNA, the CDR3 is TGCGCCAGCAGCTTCTCGGGAGTAGAGGGTTACGAGCAGTACTTC. It codes for CASSFSGVEGYEQYF.

V is TRBV3-1 (or the pseudogene TRBV3-2) and J is TRBJ2-5; the D call may be TRBD1 or TRBD2 (5 bases each). Trimming left V 4 bases short and J 2 bases short, with 11 bases between. There are 14 residues in the CDR3. Germline loops: CDR1 LGHDT, CDR2 YNNKEL (reference sequence). CDR3 region: CASSPPGRQETQYF. The CDR3 nucleotides are TGTGCCAGCAGCCCCCCGGGGCGGCAAGAGACCCAGTACTTC.

The chain combines TRBV3-1 (or the pseudogene TRBV3-2) with TRBJ1-3; no reliable D call. Germline CDR1 is LGHDT and CDR2 is YNNKEL (reference sequence). The V end lost 1 base, the J end lost 5 bases, and 6 bases lay between the germline ends. The CDR3 contains 13 residues. CDR3 coding DNA: TGTGCCAGCAGCCAAGGAGGTCGAAACACCATATATTTT. Amino acids: CASSQGGRNTIYF.

The chain combines TRBV6-5 with TRBJ2-1; D not resolved. V lost 7 bases to trimming and J lost 2 bases, with 12 bases between them. Germline-derived CDR1 and CDR2 are MNHEY and SVGAGI. The CDR3 runs 14 residues. CDR3 loop: CASTPGLAYNEQFF. Here the CDR3 DNA reads TGTGCCAGCACCCCCGGGCTAGCCTACAATGAGCAGTTCTTC.

This clone was detected only once. V and J are TRBV30 and TRBJ2-7; a possible D gene is TRBD1 (6 bases). The CDR3 has 14 amino acids. Germline V gene sequence: CDR1 GTSNPN, CDR2 SVGIG (reference sequence). Trimming stripped 6 bases from V and 4 bases from J, with 19 bases between. CDR3 loop: CACRPPGQIYEQYF. The CDR3 coding sequence is TGTGCCTGCCGACCGCCGGGACAAATATACGAGCAGTACTTC.

V usage is TRBV9 and J usage is TRBJ1-6, with unresolved D. CDR3 size: 15 residues. V was cut by 2 bases and J by 0 bases, with 6 bases left in between. Germline loops: CDR1 SGDLS, CDR2 YYNGEE. CDR3 region: CASSVESSYNSPLHF. DNA of the CDR3: TGTGCCAGCAGCGTTGAGAGCTCCTATAATTCACCCCTCCACTTT.

The chain joins TRBV4-1 to TRBJ1-4; possible D gene TRBD1, 5 bases. This CDR3 comprises 20 residues. Trimming shortened V by 2 bases and J by 4 bases, and 26 bases separated the two germline ends. CDR1 MGHRA and CDR2 YSYEKL come from the germline V gene. In DNA form, the CDR3 reads TGCGCCAGCAGCCAATTTCCTACGACAAGGGGTTCCCGGGTTAATGAAAAACTGTTTTTT. It codes for CASSQFPTTRGSRVNEKLFF.

The CDR3 DNA reads as TGCGCCAGCAGCCAAGAGGCTAGCGGGGCAGATACGCAGTATTTT. Residues: CASSQEASGADTQYF. The V and J genes are TRBV4-1 and TRBJ2-3; 9 bases map to TRBD2. With V trimmed by 0 bases and J by 4 bases, 2 bases remained unmatched. Germline CDR1 reads MGHRA; CDR2 reads YSYEKL. The CDR3 totals 15 residues.

The chain combines TRBV7-8 with TRBJ2-1, with D possibly matching TRBD2 (5 bases). Deletions cut 4 bases from V and 9 bases from J, with 10 bases between. The CDR3 sequence is 12 residues long. The V gene's germline CDR1 is SGHVS and CDR2 FQNEAQ. The CDR3 spells CASSSRGGEQFF. CDR3 nucleotide sequence: TGTGCCAGCAGCTCCCGAGGAGGTGAGCAGTTCTTC.

This chain's CDR3 is CASSQSGGVAPYGYTF. The CDR3 DNA reads TGCGCCAGCAGCCAATCAGGGGGCGTCGCTCCCTATGGCTACACCTTC. The V and J genes are TRBV4-3 and TRBJ1-2, with TRBD1 matching 8 bases. V shed 2 bases, J shed 4 bases, and the junction held 9 bases outside the gene matches. The length of the CDR3 is 16 residues. Germline values: CDR1 LGHNA, CDR2 YSLEER.

This chain joins TRBV6-5 and TRBJ1-5; no definite D call. This CDR3 contains 14 residues. Between the trimmed V and J ends, which lost 6 bases and 0 bases, there was a span of 9 bases. Germline V CDR1 and CDR2: MNHEY, SVGAGI. The CDR3 loop is CASSRPGSNQPQHF. DNA for the CDR3: TGTGCCAGCAGCCGCCCGGGTAGCAATCAGCCCCAGCATTTT.

V and J are TRBV2 and TRBJ2-5, with TRBD2 as a possible D gene (6 bases). This CDR3 region has 17 residues. The V and J ends lost 6 bases and 2 bases respectively, with 22 bases between them. Germline V gene sequence: CDR1 SNHLY, CDR2 FYNNEI. The CDR3, as DNA: TGTGCCAGCAGCCGAATGGGGGTGGGACTTCGACAAGAGACCCAGTACTTC. It specifies CASSRMGVGLRQETQYF. Complete variable domain (other parts from reference TRBV2 and TRBJ2-5): EPEVTQTPSHQVTQMGQEVILRCVPISNHLYFYWYRQILGQKVEFLVSFYNNEISEKSEIFDDQFSVERPDGSNFTLKIRSTKLEDSAMYFCASSRMGVGLRQETQYFGPGTRLLVL.

V gene TRBV10-1 combines with J gene TRBJ1-2; TRBD1 agrees at 7 bases. This CDR3 spans 14 amino acids. Germline-derived CDR1 and CDR2 are WNHNN and SYGVQD (reference sequence). V was pared by 2 bases and J by 4 bases, with 4 bases of the junction left unmatched. CDR3 sequence reads: CASSETTGSYGYTF. The CDR3 region has the DNA TGCGCCAGCAGTGAGACGACAGGGAGCTATGGCTACACCTTC.